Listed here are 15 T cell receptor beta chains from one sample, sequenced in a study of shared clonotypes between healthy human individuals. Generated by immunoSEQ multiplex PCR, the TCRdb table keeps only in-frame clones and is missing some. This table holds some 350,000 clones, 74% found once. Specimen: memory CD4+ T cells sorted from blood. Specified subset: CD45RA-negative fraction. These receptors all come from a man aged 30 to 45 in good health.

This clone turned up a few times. The CDR3 region is CASSPDRGGETQYF. CDR3 DNA sequence: TGTGCCAGCAGCCCCGACAGGGGGGGAGAGACCCAGTACTTC. The chain combines TRBV7-6 with TRBJ2-5; 9 positions match TRBD1. Germline assignment: CDR1 SGHVS and CDR2 FNYEAQ. The V gene end was trimmed by 5 bases and the J gene end by 4 bases; junction bases not matched to a gene: 5. The length of the CDR3 is 14 residues.

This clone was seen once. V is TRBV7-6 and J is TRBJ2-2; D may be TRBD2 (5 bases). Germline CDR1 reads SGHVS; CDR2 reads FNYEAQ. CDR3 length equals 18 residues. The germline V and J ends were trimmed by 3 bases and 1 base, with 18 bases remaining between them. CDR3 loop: CASSFSAVGQMNTGELFF. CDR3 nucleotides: TGTGCCAGCAGCTTTAGCGCAGTAGGTCAGATGAACACCGGGGAGCTGTTTTTT.

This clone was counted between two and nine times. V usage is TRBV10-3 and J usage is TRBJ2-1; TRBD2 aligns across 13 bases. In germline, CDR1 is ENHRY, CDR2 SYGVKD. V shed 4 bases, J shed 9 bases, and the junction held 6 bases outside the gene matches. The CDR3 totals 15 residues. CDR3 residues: CAISGTSGSEGEQFF. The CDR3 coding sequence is TGTGCCATCAGTGGGACTAGCGGGAGTGAAGGTGAGCAGTTCTTC.

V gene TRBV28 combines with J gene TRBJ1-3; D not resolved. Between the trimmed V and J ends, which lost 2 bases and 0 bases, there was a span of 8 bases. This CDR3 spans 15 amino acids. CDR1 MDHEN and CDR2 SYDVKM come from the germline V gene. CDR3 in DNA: TGTGCCAGCAGTTTAAGCGGGTTCTCTGGAAACACCATATATTTT. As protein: CASSLSGFSGNTIYF.

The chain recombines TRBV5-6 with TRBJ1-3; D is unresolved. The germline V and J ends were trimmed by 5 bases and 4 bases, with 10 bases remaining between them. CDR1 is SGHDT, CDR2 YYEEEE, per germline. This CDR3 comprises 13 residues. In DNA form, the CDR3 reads TGTGCCAGCAGTTATTTTGGGGGAAACACCATATATTTT. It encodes CASSYFGGNTIYF.

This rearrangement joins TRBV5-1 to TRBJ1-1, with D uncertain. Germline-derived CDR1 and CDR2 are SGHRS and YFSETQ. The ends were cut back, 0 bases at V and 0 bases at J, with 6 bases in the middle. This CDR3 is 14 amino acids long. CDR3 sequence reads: CASSLGHLNTEAFF. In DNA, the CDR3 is TGCGCCAGCAGCTTGGGACACCTGAACACTGAAGCTTTCTTT.

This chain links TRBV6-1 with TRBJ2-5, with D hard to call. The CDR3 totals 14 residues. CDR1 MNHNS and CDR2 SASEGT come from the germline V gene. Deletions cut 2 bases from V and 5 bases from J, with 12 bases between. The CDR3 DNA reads TGTGCCAGCAGTGAATCAGACGTTGAGGAGACCCAGTACTTC. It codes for CASSESDVEETQYF.

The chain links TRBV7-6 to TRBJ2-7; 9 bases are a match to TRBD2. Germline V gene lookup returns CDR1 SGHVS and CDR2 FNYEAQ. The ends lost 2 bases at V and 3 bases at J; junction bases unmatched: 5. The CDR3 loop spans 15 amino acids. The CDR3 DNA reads TGTGCCAGCAGCTTAATTAGCGGGAGTGGCTACGAGCAGTACTTC. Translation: CASSLISGSGYEQYF.

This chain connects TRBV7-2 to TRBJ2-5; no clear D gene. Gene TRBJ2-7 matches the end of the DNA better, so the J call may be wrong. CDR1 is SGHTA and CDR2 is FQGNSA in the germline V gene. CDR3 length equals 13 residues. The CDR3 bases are TGTGCCAGCAGCTTAAGGCCCGAATACGAGCAGTACTTC. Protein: CASSLRPEYEQYF.

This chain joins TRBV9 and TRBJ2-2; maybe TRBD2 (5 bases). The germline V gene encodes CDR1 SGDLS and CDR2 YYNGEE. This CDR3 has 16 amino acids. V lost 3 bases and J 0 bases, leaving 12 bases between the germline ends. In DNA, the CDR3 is TGTGCCAGCAGCGCCCCAGGACTGGCGAACACCGGGGAGCTGTTTTTT. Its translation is CASSAPGLANTGELFF.

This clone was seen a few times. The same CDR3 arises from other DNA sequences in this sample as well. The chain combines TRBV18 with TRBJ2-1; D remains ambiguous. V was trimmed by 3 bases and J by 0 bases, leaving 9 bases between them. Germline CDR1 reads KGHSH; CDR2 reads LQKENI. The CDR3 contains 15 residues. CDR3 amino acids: CASSPYVSSYNEQFF. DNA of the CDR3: TGTGCCAGCTCACCTTATGTTAGCTCCTACAATGAGCAGTTCTTC.

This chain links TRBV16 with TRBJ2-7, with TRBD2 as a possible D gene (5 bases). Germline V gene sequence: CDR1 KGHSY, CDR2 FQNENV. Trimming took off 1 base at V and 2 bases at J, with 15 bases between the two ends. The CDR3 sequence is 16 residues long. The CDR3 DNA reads TGTGCCAGCAGCCAATTGGGAAGGACTGAAGCCTACGAGCAGTACTTC. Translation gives CASSQLGRTEAYEQYF.

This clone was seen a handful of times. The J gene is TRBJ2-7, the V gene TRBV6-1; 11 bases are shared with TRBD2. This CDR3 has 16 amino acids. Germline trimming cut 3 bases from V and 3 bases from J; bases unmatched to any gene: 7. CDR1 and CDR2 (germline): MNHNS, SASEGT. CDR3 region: CASSDPGLAVNYEQYF. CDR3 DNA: TGTGCCAGCAGTGACCCGGGACTAGCGGTAAACTACGAGCAGTACTTC.

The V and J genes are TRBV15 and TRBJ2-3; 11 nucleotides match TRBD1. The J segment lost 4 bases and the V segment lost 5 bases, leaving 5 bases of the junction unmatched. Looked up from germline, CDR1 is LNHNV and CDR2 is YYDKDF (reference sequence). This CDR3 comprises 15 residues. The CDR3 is CATSPGGQGADTQYF. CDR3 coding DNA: TGTGCCACCAGCCCCGGGGGACAGGGGGCAGATACGCAGTATTTT.

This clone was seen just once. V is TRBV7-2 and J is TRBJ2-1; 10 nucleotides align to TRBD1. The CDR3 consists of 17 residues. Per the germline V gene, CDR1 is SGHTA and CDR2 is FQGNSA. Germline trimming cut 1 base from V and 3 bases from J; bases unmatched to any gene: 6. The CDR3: CASSLVGGQGFYNEQFF. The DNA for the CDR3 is TGTGCCAGCAGCTTAGTTGGGGGACAGGGGTTCTACAATGAGCAGTTCTTC.